This entry is about one T cell receptor beta chain. Its antigen is undetermined. This entry belongs to a study of identical twins. Findings and caveats of the study: Because invariant MAIT and iNKT cells could be present, zero-insertion analyses could be partly confounded.

CDR3 length: 13 amino acids. CDR1 SGHTA and CDR2 FQGNSA come from the germline V gene. Losses at the gene ends were 3 bases for V and 10 bases for J; bases not matched to a gene: 7. TCRdb recomputed calls from the 5' RACE reads with MiXCR, one row per CDR3 protein. Of some 460,000 distinct CDR3 sequences in the sample, approximately 15% were seen once. This sample was also put to use in a study of yellow fever vaccine responses in identical twins.

Sequences were obtained from CD4+ T cells sorted from blood. The sequence was obtained from a woman aged 18-29 years in good health. This chain connects TRBV7-2 to TRBJ1-2; 8 bases agree with TRBD1. The CDR3 region is CASSLTQGASYTF. As DNA, the CDR3 is TGTGCCAGCAGCTTGACGCAGGGGGCATCCTACACCTTC. The full variable domain, in which reference TRBV7-2 and TRBJ1-2 provide the parts outside the CDR3, is GAGVSQSPSNKVTEKGKDVELRCDPISGHTALYWYRQSLGQGLEFLIYFQGNSAPDKSGLPSDRFSAERTGGSVSTLTIQRTQQEDSAVYLCASSLTQGASYTFGSGTRLTVV.